These 9 T cell receptor beta chains were sequenced from one sample in a study of post-analysis software for immune sequencing data. The study, taken as a whole, reports: When patients were compared with controls, four or five TRBV segments were more frequent, TRBV5-6, TRBV5-1 and TRBV20-1 among them.

Carried by the TCR beta cDNA libraries were unique molecular identifiers. TCRdb recomputed calls from the PCR reads with MiXCR, one row per CDR3 protein. The sample consists of about 820,000 distinct CDR3 sequences, around 50% of them appearing once. These receptors are not linked to any known antigen. Sequenced input: blood. The receptor set was obtained from a girl aged 5-17 years with multiple sclerosis.

The rearrangement joins TRBV2 to TRBJ1-2, with 10 bases matching TRBD1. There are 14 residues in the CDR3. V shed 6 bases and J 6 bases; nucleotides not matched to a gene: 7. From germline, CDR1 is SNHLY and CDR2 FYNNEI. The CDR3 DNA reads TGTGCCAGCAGGAGGGGACAGGGGCGGAATGGCTACACCTTC. This sequence encodes CASRRGQGRNGYTF.

This clonotype was detected only a few times. This chain links TRBV20-1 with TRBJ2-7, with no clear D. The CDR3 is 13 residues long. CDR1 and CDR2 (germline): DFQATT, SNEGSKA (reference sequence). V was pared by 0 bases and J by 1 base, with 7 bases between. The CDR3, as DNA: TGCAGTGCTAGAGAAGGGCAGTCCTACGAGCAGTACTTC. This translates into CSAREGQSYEQYF.

This chain connects TRBV29-1 to TRBJ2-7, with 9 nucleotides matching TRBD1. Germline trimming cut 1 base from V and 11 bases from J; bases unmatched to any gene: 6. CDR1 and CDR2 from the germline V gene are SQVTM and ANQGSEA. The CDR3 is 12 amino acids. The CDR3 loop reads CSVEGQGGGKYF. The CDR3 nucleotides are TGCAGCGTTGAAGGACAGGGGGGCGGGAAGTACTTC.

The rearrangement joins TRBV5-1 to TRBJ1-2; D is possibly TRBD1 (5 bases). The CDR3 has 15 amino acids. Trimming removed 0 bases from V and 2 bases from J, with 11 bases in between. CDR1 SGHRS and CDR2 YFSETQ come from the germline V gene. CDR3 loop: CASSLVTGPNYGYTF. The CDR3 nucleotides read TGCGCCAGCAGCTTGGTCACAGGTCCCAACTATGGCTACACCTTC. The variable domain in full, completed from reference TRBV5-1 and TRBJ1-2, reads KAGVTQTPRYLIKTRGQQVTLSCSPISGHRSVSWYQQTPGQGLQFLFEYFSETQRNKGNFPGRFSGRQFSNSRSEMNVSTLELGDSALYLCASSLVTGPNYGYTFGSGTRLTVV.

The chain links TRBV20-1 to TRBJ2-3; 7 bases fit TRBD2. V shed 1 base, J shed 2 bases, and the junction held 3 bases outside the gene matches. CDR1 DFQATT and CDR2 SNEGSKA come from the germline V gene (reference sequence). The CDR3 totals 14 residues. The CDR3 coding sequence is TGCAGTGCTAGAGTAGCGGGCGACACAGATACGCAGTATTTT. Its protein product is CSARVAGDTDTQYF.

CDR3 sequence (DNA): TGTGCCAGCCTCAAAGGACAGGGGGGCGGGGAGCTGTTTTTT. As protein: CASLKGQGGGELFF. The chain joins TRBV28 to TRBJ2-2; 10 bases align to TRBD1. Germline lookup yields CDR1 MDHEN and CDR2 SYDVKM. The CDR3 runs 14 residues. After removal of 8 bases from V and 7 bases from J, the junction contained 7 bases not matched to a gene.

This clonotype was counted a few times. The chain links TRBV5-1 to TRBJ1-5; D gene ambiguous. The germline V gene has CDR1 SGHRS and CDR2 YFSETQ. The CDR3 covers 13 residues. The germline V and J ends were trimmed by 7 bases and 4 bases, with 12 bases remaining between them. The CDR3 spells CASAGGLNQPQHF. The CDR3 DNA reads as TGCGCCAGCGCTGGTGGTTTGAATCAGCCCCAGCATTTT.

This clonotype has only a few counts. The chain links TRBV20-1 to TRBJ2-1; TRBD2 aligns across 10 bases. Unmatched junction bases numbered 8, after V lost 7 bases and J lost 8 bases. The length of the CDR3 is 13 residues. Germline-derived CDR1 and CDR2 are DFQATT and SNEGSKA (reference sequence). The CDR3 DNA follows: TGCAGTGGGGAGCTAGCGGGAGTCGATGAGCAGTTCTTC. Protein sequence: CSGELAGVDEQFF.

This sequence joins TRBV20-1 and TRBJ2-1; D unresolved. Trimming left V 2 bases short and J 0 bases short, with 11 bases between. Looked up from germline, CDR1 is DFQATT and CDR2 is SNEGSKA (reference sequence). The CDR3 is made up of 15 amino acids. The CDR3 bases are TGCAGTGCTAGAAGGGTGACTTTCTCCTACAATGAGCAGTTCTTC. Its translation is CSARRVTFSYNEQFF.